This T cell receptor beta chain was obtained from a study of blood T cell dynamics during melanoma immunotherapy. Time point in this sample: week 3, after first cycle of checkpoint inhibitor. Assay: immunoSEQ multiplex PCR; the TCRdb copy retains only in-frame clones and omits some. Of about 7,300 clones listed, 81% are singletons. This CDR3 comprises 14 residues. Per the germline V gene, CDR1 is SGHNT and CDR2 is YENEEA. J gave up 5 bases and V 5 bases, and 5 bases lay outside the gene matches. This receptor was obtained from a human donor with melanoma. The sample in question was blood, obtained from a patient treated with checkpoint blockade. The chain employs TRBV11-3 and TRBJ2-1; 8 bases are a match to TRBD2. The CDR3 DNA sequence: TGTGCCAGCAGCGGCGGGGGGCTGGACAATGAGCAGTTCTTC. As protein: CASSGGGLDNEQFF.